The 23 T cell receptor beta chains given below trace back to one sample, sequenced in a study of T cells expressing NK-cell markers. TCRdb processed the 5' RACE reads again and assigns one entry to each CDR3 protein, with no DNA. The sample is made up of about 260,000 distinct CDR3 sequences, and the top ten hold roughly 0.4% of it. Material for sequencing was blood T cells: a sorted CD56 or NKG2C T cell subset, CD4+ or CD8+ T cells, or bulk PBMC T cells (not recorded which). All receptors come from a man aged 18 to 29 in good health.

The chain joins TRBV7-6 to TRBJ2-5; lacking DNA, the TRBD1 call made by TCRdb goes unchecked. Germline V gives CDR1 SGHVS, CDR2 FNYEAQ. This CDR3 has 16 amino acids. The CDR3 sequence: CASSQGSRLTDETQYF. Complete variable domain (other parts from reference TRBV7-6 and TRBJ2-5): GAGVSQSPRYKVTKRGQDVALRCDPISGHVSLYWYRQALGQGPEFLTYFNYEAQQDKSGLPNDRFSAERPEGSISTLTIQRTEQRDSAMYRCASSQGSRLTDETQYFGPGTRLLVL.

The rearrangement joins TRBV7-2 to TRBJ2-3; TCRdb outputs TRBD2, but without DNA this stays unchecked. Germline V gene sequence: CDR1 SGHTA, CDR2 FQGNSA. CDR3 size: 14 residues. This CDR3 reads CASSPRGGTDTQYF.

This chain joins TRBV10-3 and TRBJ2-1; TCRdb outputs TRBD2, but without DNA this stays unchecked. CDR1 ENHRY and CDR2 SYGVKD come from the germline V gene. The CDR3 totals 20 residues. The CDR3 protein is CAISVRGVAGGPGSYNEQFF.

The chain is built from TRBV20-1 and TRBJ2-1; as DNA is missing, the TRBD2 call by TCRdb cannot be tested. This CDR3 region has 14 residues. CDR1 is DFQATT and CDR2 is SNEGSKA in the germline V gene (reference sequence). The CDR3 sequence is CSPVSPSWSNEQFF.

The V gene is TRBV20-1, the J gene TRBJ2-7; TCRdb calls TRBD2, which cannot be checked without DNA. The germline V gene has CDR1 DFQATT and CDR2 SNEGSKA (reference sequence). The CDR3 runs to 19 residues. Here the CDR3 reads CSARDSRTSGGHGFYEQYF.

The genes are TRBV29-1 and TRBJ2-5; the D call of TRBD1 rests on TCRdb alone, since no DNA is present to check it. Germline CDR1 SQVTM, CDR2 ANQGSEA. The CDR3 runs to 12 residues. The CDR3 region is CSVEKDSETQYF.

The chain employs TRBV4-3 and TRBJ2-7; TCRdb indicates TRBD1, and absent DNA this call remains unverified. This CDR3 comprises 14 residues. Per the germline V gene, CDR1 is LGHNA and CDR2 is YSLEER. CDR3 protein: CASSQDPAGGTPLF.

V is TRBV4-1 and J is TRBJ1-5; TCRdb's assignment of TRBD1 cannot be checked, as there is no DNA. The germline CDR1 and CDR2 sequences are MGHRA and YSYEKL. This CDR3 has 16 amino acids. The CDR3 region is CASSQEGQGDLQPQHF.

The CDR3 loop reads CASSQMDQSYEQYF. V and J are TRBV7-2 and TRBJ2-7. CDR3 length equals 14 residues. Germline V CDR1 and CDR2: SGHTA, FQGNSA.

The chain has TRBV12-3 or TRBV12-4 and TRBJ1-3. This CDR3 is 13 amino acids long. CDR3 protein: CASTIDGRNTIYF.

This chain connects TRBV5-1 to TRBJ2-5; TCRdb's D call of TRBD1 is untestable without DNA. Germline lookup yields CDR1 SGHRS and CDR2 YFSETQ. The CDR3 runs to 14 residues. CDR3: CASSSGTGAETQYF.

The chain is built from TRBV12-3 or TRBV12-4 and TRBJ2-7; TCRdb names TRBD1, which stays unverified in the absence of DNA. CDR3 length: 14 amino acids. The CDR3 loop is CASSSSGTGRSQYF.

The chain joins TRBV14 to TRBJ1-1. Per germline, CDR1 SGHDN and CDR2 FVKESK. The CDR3 runs to 13 residues. The CDR3 spells CASSKELNTEAFF. The whole variable domain, filled in from reference TRBV14 and TRBJ1-1, reads EAGVTQFPSHSVIEKGQTVTLRCDPISGHDNLYWYRRVMGKEIKFLLHFVKESKQDESGMPNNRFLAERTGGTYSTLKVQPAELEDSGVYFCASSKELNTEAFFGQGTRLTVV.

This sequence joins TRBV20-1 and TRBJ2-1; checking the TCRdb D call of TRBD1 is not possible without DNA. In germline, CDR1 is DFQATT, CDR2 SNEGSKA (reference sequence). The CDR3 sequence is 17 residues long. CDR3 amino acids: CSASREWGTVSYNEQFF.

The chain links TRBV30 to TRBJ2-2. Germline CDR1 GTSNPN, CDR2 SVGIG (reference sequence). The CDR3 has 12 residues. CDR3 sequence: CAWRVQVGELFF. The full variable domain, its missing parts supplied by reference TRBV30 and TRBJ2-2, is SQTIHQWPATLVQPVGSPLSLECTVEGTSNPNLYWYRQAAGRGLQLLFYSVGIGQISSEVPQNLSASRPQDRQFILSSKKLLLSDSGFYLCAWRVQVGELFFGEGSRLTVL.

V and J are TRBV5-6 and TRBJ2-1; TCRdb returns TRBD2, unconfirmable since there is no DNA. Germline loops: CDR1 SGHDT, CDR2 YYEEEE. The CDR3 runs 15 residues. The CDR3 loop is CASRWETSGNNEQFF. Using reference TRBV5-6 and TRBJ2-1 for the parts outside the CDR3, the full variable domain is DAGVTQSPTHLIKTRGQQVTLRCSPKSGHDTVSWYQQALGQGPQFIFQYYEEEERQRGNFPDRFSGHQFPNYSSELNVNALLLGDSALYLCASRWETSGNNEQFFGPGTRLTVL.

The chain employs TRBV7-7 and TRBJ1-5. Germline CDR1 is SSHAT and CDR2 is FNYEAQ (reference sequence). This CDR3 is 14 amino acids long. The CDR3 spells CASSLWRVGQPQHF.

The chain recombines TRBV5-5 with TRBJ1-1; the D gene TCRdb calls, TRBD1, cannot be checked with no DNA. The CDR3 is made up of 16 amino acids. The germline V gene has CDR1 SGHKS and CDR2 YYEKEE (reference sequence). The CDR3 loop is CASSFKTDPMNTEAFF.

The chain joins TRBV5-4 to TRBJ1-2; TCRdb's D gene call, TRBD1, goes unchecked for lack of DNA. Looked up from germline, CDR1 is SGHNT and CDR2 is YYREEE (reference sequence). The CDR3 sequence is 15 residues long. The CDR3 is CASSQRAGTGGGYTF.

V is TRBV7-2 and J is TRBJ2-5. This CDR3 contains 16 residues. Germline lookup yields CDR1 SGHTA and CDR2 FQGNSA. The CDR3 reads CASSLAASPAQETQYF.

The rearrangement links TRBV20-1 to TRBJ2-3; TCRdb's D gene call, TRBD2, goes unchecked for lack of DNA. There are 15 residues in the CDR3. Germline-derived CDR1 and CDR2 are DFQATT and SNEGSKA (reference sequence). CDR3 amino acids: CSAKVGLARADTQYF.

This CDR3 reads CSAATVGQETQYF. This rearrangement joins TRBV20-1 to TRBJ2-5; TCRdb names TRBD1, which stays unverified in the absence of DNA. Germline CDR1 and CDR2: DFQATT and SNEGSKA (reference sequence). This CDR3 region has 13 residues.

CDR3 residues: CASSQVVTGGAGTGELFF. The rearrangement links TRBV3-1 to TRBJ2-2; TCRdb names TRBD1, which stays unverified in the absence of DNA. CDR1 LGHDT and CDR2 YNNKEL come from the germline V gene (reference sequence). This CDR3 region has 18 residues.